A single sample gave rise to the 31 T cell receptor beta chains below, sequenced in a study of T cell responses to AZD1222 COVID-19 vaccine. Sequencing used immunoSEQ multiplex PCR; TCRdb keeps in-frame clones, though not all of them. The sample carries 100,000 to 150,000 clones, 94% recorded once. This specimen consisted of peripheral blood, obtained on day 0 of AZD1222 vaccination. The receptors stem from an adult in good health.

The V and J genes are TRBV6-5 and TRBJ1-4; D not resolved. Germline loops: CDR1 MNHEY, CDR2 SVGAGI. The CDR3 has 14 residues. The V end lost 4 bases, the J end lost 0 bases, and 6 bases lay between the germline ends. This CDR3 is CASSWAATNEKLFF. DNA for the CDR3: TGTGCCAGCAGTTGGGCAGCAACTAATGAAAAACTGTTTTTT.

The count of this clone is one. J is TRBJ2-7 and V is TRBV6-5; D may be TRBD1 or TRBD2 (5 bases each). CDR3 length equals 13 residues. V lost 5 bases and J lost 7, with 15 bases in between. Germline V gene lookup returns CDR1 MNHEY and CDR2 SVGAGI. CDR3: CASSTGTSREQYF. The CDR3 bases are TGTGCCAGCAGTACCGGGACCAGTCGGGAGCAGTACTTC.

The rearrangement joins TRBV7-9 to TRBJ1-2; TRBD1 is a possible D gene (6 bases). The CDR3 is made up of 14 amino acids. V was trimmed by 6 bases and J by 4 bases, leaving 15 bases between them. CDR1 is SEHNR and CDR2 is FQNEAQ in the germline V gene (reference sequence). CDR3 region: CASRPGTQPYGYTF. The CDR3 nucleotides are TGTGCCAGCAGACCCGGGACACAACCCTATGGCTACACCTTC.

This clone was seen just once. The CDR3 DNA is TGTGCCAGCAGCCCTACAGGGATCTATGGCTACACCTTC. This translates into CASSPTGIYGYTF. J is TRBJ1-2 and V is TRBV6-2 or TRBV6-3; maybe TRBD1 (6 bases). The V gene lost 6 bases and the J gene lost 4 bases, with 12 bases spanning the gap. The CDR3 is made up of 13 amino acids. Looked up from germline, CDR1 is MNHEY and CDR2 is SVGEGT.

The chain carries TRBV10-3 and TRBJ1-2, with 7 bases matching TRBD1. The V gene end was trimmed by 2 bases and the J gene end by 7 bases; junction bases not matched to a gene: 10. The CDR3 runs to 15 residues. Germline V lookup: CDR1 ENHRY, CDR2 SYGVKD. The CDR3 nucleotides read TGTGCCATCAGTGAGCCTGGGACAGCCCTGTTTGGCTACACCTTC. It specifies CAISEPGTALFGYTF.

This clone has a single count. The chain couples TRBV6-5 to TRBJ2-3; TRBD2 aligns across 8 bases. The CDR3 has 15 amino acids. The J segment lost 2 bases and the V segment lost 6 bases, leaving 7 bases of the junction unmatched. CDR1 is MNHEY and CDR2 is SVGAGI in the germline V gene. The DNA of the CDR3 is TGTGCCAGCAGAAAGACTAGCGCGAACACAGATACGCAGTATTTT. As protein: CASRKTSANTDTQYF.

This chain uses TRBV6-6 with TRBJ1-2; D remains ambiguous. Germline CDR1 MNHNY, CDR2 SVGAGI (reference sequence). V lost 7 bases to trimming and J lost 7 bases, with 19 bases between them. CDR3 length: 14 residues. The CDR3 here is CASTTLWSASGYTF. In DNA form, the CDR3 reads TGTGCCAGCACTACGTTATGGTCGGCTAGTGGCTACACCTTC.

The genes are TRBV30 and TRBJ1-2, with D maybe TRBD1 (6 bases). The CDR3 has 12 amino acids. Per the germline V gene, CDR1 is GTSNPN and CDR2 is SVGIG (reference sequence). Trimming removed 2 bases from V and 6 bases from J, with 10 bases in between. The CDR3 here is CAWSRQVHGYTF. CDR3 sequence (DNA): TGTGCCTGGAGTAGACAGGTTCATGGCTACACCTTC.

CDR3 residues: CASSLVGGSSGNTIYF. As DNA, the CDR3 is TGTGCCAGCAGCCTGGTGGGGGGAAGCTCTGGAAACACCATATATTTT. This sequence joins TRBV3-1 (or the pseudogene TRBV3-2) and TRBJ1-3, with D perhaps TRBD1 (5 bases). V lost 4 bases and J 0 bases, leaving 13 bases between the germline ends. The V gene's germline CDR1 is LGHDT and CDR2 YNNKEL (reference sequence). The CDR3 contains 16 residues.

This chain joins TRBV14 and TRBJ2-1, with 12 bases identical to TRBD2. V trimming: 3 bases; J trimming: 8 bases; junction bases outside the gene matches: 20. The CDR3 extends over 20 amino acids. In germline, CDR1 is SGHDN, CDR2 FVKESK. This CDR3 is CASSHSLGLAGARDLYEQFF. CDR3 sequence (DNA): TGTGCCAGCAGCCATTCCCTGGGACTAGCGGGTGCCCGGGATCTGTATGAGCAGTTCTTC. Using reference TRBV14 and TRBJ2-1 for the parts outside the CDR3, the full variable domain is EAGVTQFPSHSVIEKGQTVTLRCDPISGHDNLYWYRRVMGKEIKFLLHFVKESKQDESGMPNNRFLAERTGGTYSTLKVQPAELEDSGVYFCASSHSLGLAGARDLYEQFFGPGTRLTVL.

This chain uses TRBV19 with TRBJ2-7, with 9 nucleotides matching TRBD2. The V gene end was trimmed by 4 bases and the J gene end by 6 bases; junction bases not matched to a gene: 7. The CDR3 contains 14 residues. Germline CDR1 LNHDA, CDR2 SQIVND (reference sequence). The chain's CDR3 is CASSSGRAESEQYF. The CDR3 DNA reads TGTGCCAGTAGTAGCGGGAGGGCTGAGTCCGAGCAGTACTTC.

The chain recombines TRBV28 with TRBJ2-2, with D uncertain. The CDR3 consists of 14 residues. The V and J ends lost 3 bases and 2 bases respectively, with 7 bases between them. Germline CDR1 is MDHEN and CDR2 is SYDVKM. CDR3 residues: CASSFGPNTGELFF. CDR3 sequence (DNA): TGTGCCAGCAGTTTCGGTCCAAACACCGGGGAGCTGTTTTTT.

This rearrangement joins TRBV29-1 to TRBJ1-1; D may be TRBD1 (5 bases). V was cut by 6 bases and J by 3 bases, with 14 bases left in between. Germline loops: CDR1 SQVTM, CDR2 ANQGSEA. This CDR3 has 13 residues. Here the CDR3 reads CSVAGLTDTEAFF. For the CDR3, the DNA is TGCAGCGTCGCGGGACTGACAGACACTGAAGCTTTCTTT.

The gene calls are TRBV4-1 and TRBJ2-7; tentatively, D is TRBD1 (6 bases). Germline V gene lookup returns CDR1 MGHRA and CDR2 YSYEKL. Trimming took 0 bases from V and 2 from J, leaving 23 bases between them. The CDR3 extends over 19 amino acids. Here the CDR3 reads CASSQDLWVRGPRPYEQYF. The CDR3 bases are TGCGCCAGCAGCCAAGATCTTTGGGTCAGGGGTCCGCGCCCCTACGAGCAGTACTTC.

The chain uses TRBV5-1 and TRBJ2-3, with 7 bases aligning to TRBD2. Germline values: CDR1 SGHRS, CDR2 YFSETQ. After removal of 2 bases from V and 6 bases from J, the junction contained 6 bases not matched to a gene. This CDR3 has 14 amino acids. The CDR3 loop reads CASSLQTSPDTQYF. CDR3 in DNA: TGCGCCAGCAGCTTACAGACTAGCCCGGATACGCAGTATTTT.

The CDR3 region has the DNA TGCAGCGTCATCTACAATGAGCAGTTCTTC. The encoded protein is CSVIYNEQFF. The J gene is TRBJ2-1, the V gene TRBV29-1; D uncertain. Trimming took 6 bases from V and 3 from J, leaving 3 bases between them. The CDR3 totals 10 residues. Germline CDR1 SQVTM, CDR2 ANQGSEA.

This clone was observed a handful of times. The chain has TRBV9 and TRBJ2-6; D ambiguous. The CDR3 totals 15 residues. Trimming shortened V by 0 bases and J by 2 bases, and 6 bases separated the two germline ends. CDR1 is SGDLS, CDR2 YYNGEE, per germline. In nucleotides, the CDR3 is TGTGCCAGCAGCGTAGGTGGGGCTGGGGCCAACGTCCTGACTTTC. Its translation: CASSVGGAGANVLTF.

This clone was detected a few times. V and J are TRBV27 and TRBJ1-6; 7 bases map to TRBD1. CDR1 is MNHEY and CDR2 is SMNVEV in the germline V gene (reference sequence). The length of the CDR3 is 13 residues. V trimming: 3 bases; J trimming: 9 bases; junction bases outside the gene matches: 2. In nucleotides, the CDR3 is TGTGCCAGCAGTTTTAACAGGGGTTCACCCCTCCACTTT. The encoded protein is CASSFNRGSPLHF.

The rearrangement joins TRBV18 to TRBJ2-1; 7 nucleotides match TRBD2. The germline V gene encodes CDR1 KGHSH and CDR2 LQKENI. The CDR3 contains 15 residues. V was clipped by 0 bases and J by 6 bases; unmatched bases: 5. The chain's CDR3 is CASSPPSSGGNEQFF. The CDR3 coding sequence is TGTGCCAGCTCACCACCCTCTAGCGGCGGCAATGAGCAGTTCTTC.

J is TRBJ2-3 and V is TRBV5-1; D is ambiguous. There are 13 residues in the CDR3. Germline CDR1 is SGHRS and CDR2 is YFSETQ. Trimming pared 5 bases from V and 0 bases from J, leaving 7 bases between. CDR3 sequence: CASSFMSTDTQYF. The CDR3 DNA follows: TGCGCCAGCAGTTTCATGAGCACAGATACGCAGTATTTT.

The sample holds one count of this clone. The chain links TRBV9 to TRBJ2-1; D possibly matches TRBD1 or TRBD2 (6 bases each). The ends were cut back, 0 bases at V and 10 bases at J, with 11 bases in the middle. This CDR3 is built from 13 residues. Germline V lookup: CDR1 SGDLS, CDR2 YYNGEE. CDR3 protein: CASSVGGASEQFF. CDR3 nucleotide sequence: TGTGCCAGCAGCGTAGGGGGGGCCTCCGAGCAGTTCTTC.

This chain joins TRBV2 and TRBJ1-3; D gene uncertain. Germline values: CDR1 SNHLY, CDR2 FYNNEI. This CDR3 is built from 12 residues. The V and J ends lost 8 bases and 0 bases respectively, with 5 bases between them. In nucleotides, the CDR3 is TGTGCCAGCGGCACCTCTGGAAACACCATATATTTT. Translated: CASGTSGNTIYF.

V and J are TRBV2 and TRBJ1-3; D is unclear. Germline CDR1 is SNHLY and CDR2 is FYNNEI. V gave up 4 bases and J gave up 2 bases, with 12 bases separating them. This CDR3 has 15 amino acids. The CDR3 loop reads CASSGFGQAGNTIYF. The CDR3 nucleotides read TGTGCCAGCAGTGGCTTCGGGCAAGCTGGAAACACCATATATTTT.

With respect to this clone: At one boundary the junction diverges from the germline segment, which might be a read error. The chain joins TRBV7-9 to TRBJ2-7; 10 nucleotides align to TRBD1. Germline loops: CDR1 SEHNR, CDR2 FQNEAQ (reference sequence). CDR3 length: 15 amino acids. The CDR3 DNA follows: TGTGCCAGCAGCCCCACGACAGGGGGCTCCGACGAGCAGTACTTC. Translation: CASSPTTGGSDEQYF.

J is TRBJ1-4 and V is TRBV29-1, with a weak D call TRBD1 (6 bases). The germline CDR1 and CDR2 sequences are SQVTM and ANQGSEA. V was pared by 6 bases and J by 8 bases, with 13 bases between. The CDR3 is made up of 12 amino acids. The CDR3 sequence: CSVQGFSEKLFF. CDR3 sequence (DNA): TGCAGCGTGCAGGGGTTTTCCGAAAAACTGTTTTTT.

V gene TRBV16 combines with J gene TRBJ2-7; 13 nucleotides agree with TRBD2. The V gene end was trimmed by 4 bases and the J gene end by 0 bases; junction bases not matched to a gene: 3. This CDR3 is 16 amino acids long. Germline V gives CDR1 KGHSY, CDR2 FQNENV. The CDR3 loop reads CASSPGLAGVSYEQYF. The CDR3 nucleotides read TGTGCCAGCAGCCCTGGACTAGCGGGAGTCTCCTACGAGCAGTACTTC.

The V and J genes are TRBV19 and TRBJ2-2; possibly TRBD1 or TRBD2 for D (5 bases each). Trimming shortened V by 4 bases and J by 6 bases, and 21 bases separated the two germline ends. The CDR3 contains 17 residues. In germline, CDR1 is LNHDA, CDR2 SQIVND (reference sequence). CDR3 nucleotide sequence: TGTGCCAGTAGTACCGCAGGGTTGGCAGACTACTCCGGGGAGCTGTTTTTT. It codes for CASSTAGLADYSGELFF.

In DNA, the CDR3 is TGTGCCAGCCTCCGGCGGGGTGGCTCCTACAATGAGCAGTTCTTC. Translated: CASLRRGGSYNEQFF. This chain uses TRBV3-1 (or the pseudogene TRBV3-2) with TRBJ2-1; TRBD2 might be the D (6 bases). The V end lost 8 bases, the J end lost 0 bases, and 14 bases lay between the germline ends. The germline V gene encodes CDR1 LGHDT and CDR2 YNNKEL (reference sequence). This CDR3 is 15 amino acids long.

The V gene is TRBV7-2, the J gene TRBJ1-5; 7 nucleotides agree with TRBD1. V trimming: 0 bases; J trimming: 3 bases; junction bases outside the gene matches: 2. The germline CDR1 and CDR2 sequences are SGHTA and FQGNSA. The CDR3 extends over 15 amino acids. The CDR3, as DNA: TGTGCCAGCAGCTTAGCACAGGGGATCAATCAGCCCCAGCATTTT. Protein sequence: CASSLAQGINQPQHF.

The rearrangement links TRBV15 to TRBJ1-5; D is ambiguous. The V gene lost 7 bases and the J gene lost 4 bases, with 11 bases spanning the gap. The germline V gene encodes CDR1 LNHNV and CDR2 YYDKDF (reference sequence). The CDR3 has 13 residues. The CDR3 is CATKSFLNQPQHF. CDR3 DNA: TGTGCCACCAAGTCGTTCCTGAATCAGCCCCAGCATTTT. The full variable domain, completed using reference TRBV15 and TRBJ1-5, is DAMVIQNPRYQVTQFGKPVTLSCSQTLNHNVMYWYQQKSSQAPKLLFHYYDKDFNNEADTPDNFQSRRPNTSFCFLDIRSPGLGDTAMYLCATKSFLNQPQHFGDGTRLSIL.

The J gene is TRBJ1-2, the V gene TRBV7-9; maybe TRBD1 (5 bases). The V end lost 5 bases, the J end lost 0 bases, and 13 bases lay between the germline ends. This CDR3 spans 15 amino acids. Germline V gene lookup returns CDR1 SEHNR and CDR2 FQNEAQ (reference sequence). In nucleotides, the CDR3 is TGTGCCAGCAGCCCCACAGGAGAATCTAACTATGGCTACACCTTC. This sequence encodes CASSPTGESNYGYTF.